This is a list of T cell receptor beta chains from one sample in a study of T cells in localized non-small cell lung cancer. Profiled with immunoSEQ multiplex PCR; TCRdb holds only in-frame clones, not every one. Counted here are around 41,000 clones, about 88% occurring once; the ten biggest clones make up more than 6%. The sample consisted of peripheral blood, taken before any cancer treatment. These receptors came from a woman aged 18-49 years with stage III lung adenocarcinoma. CDR3s include the opening cysteine and the closing phenylalanine or tryptophan. Fields, in order: CDR3 DNA, CDR3 protein, D gene, CDR3 length, V gene, clone size, J gene. A D gene is named only where the DNA matches it firmly. A clone size is listed for some rows: how often the clone was seen (once, few, many), or a class if it is expanded.

CDR3nt: TGCGCCAGCAGCCAAGAATCCGTCGGATGGGAGACCCAGTACTTC; CDR3aa: CASSQESVGWETQYF; d_gene: -; len: 15; v_gene: TRBV4-1; abundance: -; j_gene: TRBJ2-5
CDR3nt: TGTGCCAGCAGCCGACAGACAGGGAGGAATTCACCCCTCCACTTT; CDR3aa: CASSRQTGRNSPLHF; d_gene: TRBD1; len: 15; v_gene: TRBV9; abundance: -; j_gene: TRBJ1-6
CDR3nt: TGTGCCAGCGGTACCTACGAGCAGTACTTC; CDR3aa: CASGTYEQYF; d_gene: -; len: 10; v_gene: TRBV6-6; abundance: -; j_gene: TRBJ2-7
CDR3nt: TGTGCCAGCAGTTTATTCACAGGGCGGAACACTGAAGCTTTCTTT; CDR3aa: CASSLFTGRNTEAFF; d_gene: -; len: 15; v_gene: TRBV27; abundance: -; j_gene: TRBJ1-1
CDR3nt: TGTGCCAGCAGCTTAACGGGGACTTCGCATACGCAGTATTTT; CDR3aa: CASSLTGTSHTQYF; d_gene: -; len: 14; v_gene: TRBV7-3; abundance: few; j_gene: TRBJ2-3
CDR3nt: TGTGCCAGCAGCCCCGGACAGGGTGGGGTTCAAGAGACCCAGTACTTC; CDR3aa: CASSPGQGGVQETQYF; d_gene: TRBD1; len: 16; v_gene: TRBV7-7; abundance: -; j_gene: TRBJ2-5
CDR3nt: TGCGCCAGCACGGCCACATCTTCACAAAGTCGGGCCAACGTCCTGACTTTC; CDR3aa: CASTATSSQSRANVLTF; d_gene: -; len: 17; v_gene: TRBV5-1; abundance: -; j_gene: TRBJ2-6
CDR3nt: TGCGCCAGCAGCTTGGGGGTAGTGGCGAACACCGGGGAGCTGTTTTTT; CDR3aa: CASSLGVVANTGELFF; d_gene: -; len: 16; v_gene: TRBV5-1; abundance: -; j_gene: TRBJ2-2
CDR3nt: TGTGCCAGCAGCTTGGCCGGGGGGACTTCGAATGAGCAGTTCTTC; CDR3aa: CASSLAGGTSNEQFF; d_gene: TRBD2; len: 15; v_gene: TRBV5-4; abundance: -; j_gene: TRBJ2-1
CDR3nt: TGTGCCAGCAGTGACACGACAGGGACCGGGGAGCTGTTTTTT; CDR3aa: CASSDTTGTGELFF; d_gene: TRBD1; len: 14; v_gene: TRBV6-6; abundance: -; j_gene: TRBJ2-2
CDR3nt: TGTGCCAGTAGTATAGATTTACGCACAGATACGCAGTATTTT; CDR3aa: CASSIDLRTDTQYF; d_gene: -; len: 14; v_gene: TRBV19; abundance: -; j_gene: TRBJ2-3
CDR3nt: TGTGCCAGCAGCCAACCCCTGGGGTCCCACAATGAGCAGTTCTTC; CDR3aa: CASSQPLGSHNEQFF; d_gene: -; len: 15; v_gene: TRBV16; abundance: -; j_gene: TRBJ2-1
CDR3nt: TGTGCCAGCTCACCCCGAGGGACAGGGGGAGGCAATCAGCCCCAGCATTTT; CDR3aa: CASSPRGTGGGNQPQHF; d_gene: TRBD1; len: 17; v_gene: TRBV18; abundance: -; j_gene: TRBJ1-5
CDR3nt: TGTGCCAGCAGCTTAGCACTGACAGGCTATGGCTACACCTTC; CDR3aa: CASSLALTGYGYTF; d_gene: -; len: 14; v_gene: TRBV7-2; abundance: -; j_gene: TRBJ1-2
CDR3nt: TGCGCCAGCAGTGAGGGGCGAGATTATAATTCACCCCTCCACTTT; CDR3aa: CASSEGRDYNSPLHF; d_gene: -; len: 15; v_gene: TRBV10-1; abundance: large; j_gene: TRBJ1-6
CDR3nt: TGTGCCAGCAGTTACTCGGGGCGCGGCACTGAAGCTTTCTTT; CDR3aa: CASSYSGRGTEAFF; d_gene: -; len: 14; v_gene: TRBV6-6; abundance: few; j_gene: TRBJ1-1
CDR3nt: TGTGCCAGTAGTATTGGGGCGTTAGCGGGGAGCTACAATGAGCAGTTCTTC; CDR3aa: CASSIGALAGSYNEQFF; d_gene: TRBD2; len: 17; v_gene: TRBV19; abundance: -; j_gene: TRBJ2-1
CDR3nt: TGCGCCAGCAGTCTCAATAGCGGCGTACTTTACAATGAGCAGTTCTTC; CDR3aa: CASSLNSGVLYNEQFF; d_gene: -; len: 16; v_gene: TRBV5-1; abundance: -; j_gene: TRBJ2-1
CDR3nt: TGTGCCACAACGACAGCCTACTATGGCTACACCTTC; CDR3aa: CATTTAYYGYTF; d_gene: -; len: 12; v_gene: TRBV6-5; abundance: once; j_gene: TRBJ1-2
CDR3nt: TGTGCCAGCAAACGGGGGGCCCCCAATTCACCCCTCCACTTT; CDR3aa: CASKRGAPNSPLHF; d_gene: -; len: 14; v_gene: TRBV6-5; abundance: -; j_gene: TRBJ1-6
CDR3nt: TGCGCCAGCAGCCAAGTTTCAGGTCCCTACGAGCAGTACTTC; CDR3aa: CASSQVSGPYEQYF; d_gene: -; len: 14; v_gene: TRBV4-1; abundance: -; j_gene: TRBJ2-7
CDR3nt: TGTGCCTGGAGGGGGGGGCGCGGGCATGGCTACACCTTC; CDR3aa: CAWRGGRGHGYTF; d_gene: -; len: 13; v_gene: TRBV30; abundance: -; j_gene: TRBJ1-2
CDR3nt: TGCAGCGTCGGACAGGGAGACATAAATCAGCCCCAGCATTTT; CDR3aa: CSVGQGDINQPQHF; d_gene: TRBD1; len: 14; v_gene: TRBV29-1; abundance: -; j_gene: TRBJ1-5
CDR3nt: TGTGCCAGCAGCAACGGGACAGTAGCCCAAGAGACCCAGTACTTC; CDR3aa: CASSNGTVAQETQYF; d_gene: TRBD1; len: 15; v_gene: TRBV5-8; abundance: -; j_gene: TRBJ2-5
CDR3nt: TGTGCCAGCAGCTCCGGCCTGGGGGGCTACACCTTC; CDR3aa: CASSSGLGGYTF; d_gene: -; len: 12; v_gene: TRBV7-9; abundance: -; j_gene: TRBJ1-2
CDR3nt: TGTGCCAGCAGCTTAGGCCCGGGACAGGGTGGCTACGAGCAGTACTTC; CDR3aa: CASSLGPGQGGYEQYF; d_gene: TRBD1; len: 16; v_gene: TRBV11-2; abundance: -; j_gene: TRBJ2-7
CDR3nt: TGCGCCAGCAGCTTGGGCAGGAGGGAGACCCAGTACTTC; CDR3aa: CASSLGRRETQYF; d_gene: -; len: 13; v_gene: TRBV5-1; abundance: -; j_gene: TRBJ2-5
CDR3nt: TGTGCCAGCAGCTCGACCGGGACAGGATTATATAGCAATCAGCCCCAGCATTTT; CDR3aa: CASSSTGTGLYSNQPQHF; d_gene: TRBD1; len: 18; v_gene: TRBV13; abundance: -; j_gene: TRBJ1-5
CDR3nt: TGTGCCAGCGGGAAATTTGGGACAACCAACACTGAAGCTTTCTTT; CDR3aa: CASGKFGTTNTEAFF; d_gene: -; len: 15; v_gene: TRBV6-5; abundance: -; j_gene: TRBJ1-1
CDR3nt: TGTGCCAGCAGCTCGGCCGGGGTGCCCGAGCAGTACTTC; CDR3aa: CASSSAGVPEQYF; d_gene: -; len: 13; v_gene: TRBV7-9; abundance: -; j_gene: TRBJ2-7
CDR3nt: TGTGCCAGCAGATTTGACAGGGCGAACGAGCAGTACTTC; CDR3aa: CASRFDRANEQYF; d_gene: TRBD1; len: 13; v_gene: TRBV6-6; abundance: -; j_gene: TRBJ2-7
CDR3nt: TGTGCCTGGAGTGCACTAGCGGAAAGCACAGATACGCAGTATTTT; CDR3aa: CAWSALAESTDTQYF; d_gene: TRBD2; len: 15; v_gene: TRBV30; abundance: once; j_gene: TRBJ2-3
CDR3nt: TGTGCCAGCAGCTTAGGAGGTGGGGGAGGCTACGAGCAGTACTTC; CDR3aa: CASSLGGGGGYEQYF; d_gene: -; len: 15; v_gene: TRBV7-9; abundance: -; j_gene: TRBJ2-7
CDR3nt: TGTGCCAGCAGCTTAATTGGGGGACAGGCCACACTAGCTTTCTTT; CDR3aa: CASSLIGGQATLAFF; d_gene: TRBD1; len: 15; v_gene: TRBV7-3; abundance: -; j_gene: TRBJ1-1
CDR3nt: TGTGCCAGTAGCCGGCGGACGGACTATGGCTACACCTTC; CDR3aa: CASSRRTDYGYTF; d_gene: -; len: 13; v_gene: TRBV19; abundance: -; j_gene: TRBJ1-2
CDR3nt: TGTGCCAGCAGCTTTGGCGGGGGGGACTACGAGCAGTACTTC; CDR3aa: CASSFGGGDYEQYF; d_gene: TRBD2; len: 14; v_gene: TRBV7-2; abundance: -; j_gene: TRBJ2-7
CDR3nt: TGTGCCAGCCTCTCATCTGGGGCCAACGTCCTGACTTTC; CDR3aa: CASLSSGANVLTF; d_gene: -; len: 13; v_gene: TRBV6-5; abundance: -; j_gene: TRBJ2-6
CDR3nt: TGTGCCAGCAGCGTAACCGGGACTAGCGTTCTGTTCTTC; CDR3aa: CASSVTGTSVLFF; d_gene: TRBD2; len: 13; v_gene: TRBV7-2; abundance: -; j_gene: TRBJ2-1
CDR3nt: TGTGCCAGCAGTCGTTTTCCGAACACTGAAGCTTTCTTT; CDR3aa: CASSRFPNTEAFF; d_gene: -; len: 13; v_gene: TRBV2; abundance: -; j_gene: TRBJ1-1
CDR3nt: TGTGCCAGCAGTACTAACACTGAAGCTTTCTTT; CDR3aa: CASSTNTEAFF; d_gene: -; len: 11; v_gene: TRBV6-6; abundance: -; j_gene: TRBJ1-1
CDR3nt: TGTGCCAGCAGCGATCAGGGTAATGGTTTGCAGCCCCAGCATTTT; CDR3aa: CASSDQGNGLQPQHF; d_gene: -; len: 15; v_gene: TRBV7-9; abundance: -; j_gene: TRBJ1-5
CDR3nt: TGCGCCAGCAGCTTGGCGGGGGCCGTTAATGAAAAACTGTTTTTT; CDR3aa: CASSLAGAVNEKLFF; d_gene: -; len: 15; v_gene: TRBV5-1; abundance: -; j_gene: TRBJ1-4
CDR3nt: TGTGCCAGCAGCCAGAATGGGGGGAGACAGACCTACGAGCAGTACTTC; CDR3aa: CASSQNGGRQTYEQYF; d_gene: -; len: 16; v_gene: TRBV4-2; abundance: -; j_gene: TRBJ2-7
CDR3nt: TGTGCCAGCAGTGAAAGAGGGCGGGGAAATTCACCCCTCCACTTT; CDR3aa: CASSERGRGNSPLHF; d_gene: -; len: 15; v_gene: TRBV6-1; abundance: -; j_gene: TRBJ1-6
CDR3nt: TGTGCCAGTAGACAGGTCTTGAGTGAGCAGTTCTTC; CDR3aa: CASRQVLSEQFF; d_gene: -; len: 12; v_gene: TRBV2; abundance: -; j_gene: TRBJ2-1
CDR3nt: TGTGCCAGCAGTTCCTTCGGGACAGGGCCTGAGGTGGAGTACTTC; CDR3aa: CASSSFGTGPEVEYF; d_gene: TRBD1; len: 15; v_gene: TRBV6-5; abundance: -; j_gene: TRBJ2-7
CDR3nt: TGTGCCAGCAGCTCCGGGACAGGGTATCAGCCCCAGCATTTT; CDR3aa: CASSSGTGYQPQHF; d_gene: TRBD1; len: 14; v_gene: TRBV7-8; abundance: -; j_gene: TRBJ1-5
CDR3nt: TGCGCCAGCAGACCCACATCGGGGGAAGGGGGGTACTTC; CDR3aa: CASRPTSGEGGYF; d_gene: -; len: 13; v_gene: TRBV5-1; abundance: few; j_gene: TRBJ2-7
CDR3nt: TGTGCCACCAGGGACACTTTCCACGAGCAGTACTTC; CDR3aa: CATRDTFHEQYF; d_gene: -; len: 12; v_gene: TRBV10-3; abundance: -; j_gene: TRBJ2-7
CDR3nt: TGTGCCAGCAGCCCCATAGGGGAGATCTCCTACAATGAGCAGTTCTTC; CDR3aa: CASSPIGEISYNEQFF; d_gene: -; len: 16; v_gene: TRBV5-6; abundance: -; j_gene: TRBJ2-1
CDR3nt: TGTGCCAGCAGCCAAACCTCGGTGGCCGGGATGAACACTGAAGCTTTCTTT; CDR3aa: CASSQTSVAGMNTEAFF; d_gene: -; len: 17; v_gene: TRBV11-3; abundance: -; j_gene: TRBJ1-1
CDR3nt: TGTGCCAGCTCACCATACTTTGCGGGGATGAACACTGAAGCTTTCTTT; CDR3aa: CASSPYFAGMNTEAFF; d_gene: -; len: 16; v_gene: TRBV18; abundance: once; j_gene: TRBJ1-1
CDR3nt: TGTGCCAGCTCACCACGGACTAGTCTTGGGGAGACCCAGTACTTC; CDR3aa: CASSPRTSLGETQYF; d_gene: TRBD2; len: 15; v_gene: TRBV18; abundance: -; j_gene: TRBJ2-5
CDR3nt: TGTGCCAGCAGCTACGGACGGGCCCTGGAGCAGTTCTTC; CDR3aa: CASSYGRALEQFF; d_gene: -; len: 13; v_gene: TRBV7-9; abundance: once; j_gene: TRBJ2-1
CDR3nt: TGTGCCAGTAGTCAGACAGCGCCCACAGATACGCAGTATTTT; CDR3aa: CASSQTAPTDTQYF; d_gene: -; len: 14; v_gene: TRBV19; abundance: few; j_gene: TRBJ2-3